This T cell receptor (beta chain) is from a study of OX40 agonist ivuxolimab in advanced cancers. Study-level information: One hepatocellular carcinoma and a couple of cutaneous melanoma patients partially responded.

Germline V gene lookup returns CDR1 SGDLS and CDR2 YYNGEE. V shed 2 bases, J shed 7 bases, and the junction held 9 bases outside the gene matches. This CDR3 is built from 15 residues. Notes on the study in general: At 0.1 to 3.0 mg/kg and by week 6, clonal expansion occurred in CD4+ and CD8+ blood T cells.

This clone was found once. What it binds is not known. TCRdb's table, derived via immunoSEQ multiplex PCR, lists solely in-frame clones and lacks some. The sample includes around 60,000 clones, around 80% seen only once; the top ten take about 2.2%. The sequence derives from an adult with an advanced solid tumor such as melanoma, head and neck, liver or kidney cancer. Material: CD4+ or CD8+ T cells sorted from blood, obtained in a trial of the OX40 agonist ivuxolimab. The rearrangement joins TRBV9 to TRBJ1-1; 9 nucleotides line up with TRBD1. For the CDR3, the DNA is TGTGCCAGCAGCGTCACCCCTACAGGGGGCGTTGAAGCTTTCTTT. Translated: CASSVTPTGGVEAFF.